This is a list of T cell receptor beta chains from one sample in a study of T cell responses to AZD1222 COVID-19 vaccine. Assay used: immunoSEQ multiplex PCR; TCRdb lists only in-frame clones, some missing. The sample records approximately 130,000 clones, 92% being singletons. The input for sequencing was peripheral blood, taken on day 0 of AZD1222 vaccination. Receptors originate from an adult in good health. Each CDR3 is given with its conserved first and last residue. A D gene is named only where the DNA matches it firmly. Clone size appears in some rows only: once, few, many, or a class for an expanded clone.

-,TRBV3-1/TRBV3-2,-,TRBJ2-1,TGTGCCAGCGGGAGAAGCTACAATGAGCAGTTCTTC,CASGRSYNEQFF
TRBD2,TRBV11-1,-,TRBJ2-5,TGTGCCAGCAGCCGAAGAGCGGGACTACAAGAGACCCAGTACTTC,CASSRRAGLQETQYF
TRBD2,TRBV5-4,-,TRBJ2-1,TGTGCCAGCACCCTAGCGGGATCATACAATGAGCAGTTCTTC,CASTLAGSYNEQFF
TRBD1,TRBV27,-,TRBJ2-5,TGTGCCAGCAGTCCACGCCCCGACAGGGCGGATGAGACCCAGTACTTC,CASSPRPDRADETQYF
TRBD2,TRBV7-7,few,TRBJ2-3,TGTGCCAGCAGCCCACTAGCGGGGGTGCTTGATACGCAGTATTTT,CASSPLAGVLDTQYF
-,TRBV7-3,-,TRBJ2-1,TGTGCCAGCAGCTTAATGGTAGGCTACAATGAGCAGTTCTTC,CASSLMVGYNEQFF
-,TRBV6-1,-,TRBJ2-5,TGTGCCAGCAGTGAATTTACACTTGAGACCCAGTACTTC,CASSEFTLETQYF
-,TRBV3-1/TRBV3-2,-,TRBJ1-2,TGTGCCAGCAGCTTGGACTATGGCTACACCTTC,CASSLDYGYTF
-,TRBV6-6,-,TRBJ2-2,TGTGCCAGCAGGCGGCCGGCCGGGGAGCTGTTTTTT,CASRRPAGELFF
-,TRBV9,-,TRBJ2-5,TGTGCCAGCAGCGTAGGTCCTAGCGAAGAGACCCAGTACTTC,CASSVGPSEETQYF
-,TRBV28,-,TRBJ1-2,TGTGCCAGCACCCTATACCGGGATGGCTACACCTTC,CASTLYRDGYTF
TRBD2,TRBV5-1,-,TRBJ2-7,TGCGCCAGCACTAAAGCGGGAGAGGGTTACGAGCAGTACTTC,CASTKAGEGYEQYF
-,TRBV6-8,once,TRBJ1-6,TGTGCCAGCACGTGGGTAGCGGCACCCCTCCACTTT,CASTWVAAPLHF
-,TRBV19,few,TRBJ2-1,TGTGCCAGTAGTATGAGGAGCTCCGCGGAGCAGTTCTTC,CASSMRSSAEQFF
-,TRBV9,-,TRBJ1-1,TGTGCCAGAAGGGTCTGGGAATCGAGTTCGGGAACTGAAGCTTTCTTT,CARRVWESSSGTEAFF
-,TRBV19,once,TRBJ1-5,TGTGCCAGTAGTATTGGACAATCGAGCAATCAGCCCCAGCATTTT,CASSIGQSSNQPQHF
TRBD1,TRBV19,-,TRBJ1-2,TGTGCCAGTAGTATATGGCAGGGGGATGGCTACACCTTC,CASSIWQGDGYTF
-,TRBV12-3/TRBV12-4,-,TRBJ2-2,TGTGCCAGCAGTCCCCTATTGGGGCGGGAGCTGTTTTTT,CASSPLLGRELFF